These 28 T cell receptor beta chains originate from one sample sequenced in a study of cytomegalovirus exposure and HLA in healthy donors (TCRdb year 2017). The library was made by the immunoSEQ multiplex PCR assay. For the multiplex PCR, a mixture combining 60 forward primers for TCR Vbeta segments and 13 reverse primers for TCR Jbeta segments was used. The source is immuneACCESS, and TCRdb retained only in-frame sequences with V and J called. Part of the clones is not carried over; for the studies checked, unresolved V genes explain less than half of this, and the remainder is unexplained. The sample table contains under 200,000 clones; only one count was recorded for about three quarters of them. 3% to 3.5% of the sample belongs to the ten largest clones. The sequencing sample was made of PBMCs. The receptors shown here come from a female donor in good health and CMV-seronegative.

The CDR3 DNA sequence: TGTGCCAGCAGTGACGGGACACCAGTCTCCTACGAGCAGTACTTC. As protein: CASSDGTPVSYEQYF. The chain recombines TRBV6-6 with TRBJ2-7; possible D gene TRBD1, 6 bases. The CDR3 loop spans 15 amino acids. The germline V gene has CDR1 MNHNY and CDR2 SVGAGI (reference sequence). V lost 5 bases and J 0 bases, leaving 14 bases between the germline ends.

This clone was seen more than once but under ten times. The rearrangement joins TRBV19 to TRBJ1-5; 11 nucleotides align to TRBD1. The CDR3 totals 15 residues. Per germline, CDR1 LNHDA and CDR2 SQIVND (reference sequence). The V segment lost 5 bases and the J segment 5 bases; nucleotides outside the gene matches: 5. CDR3 amino acids: CASSAGQGAYQPQHF. CDR3 coding DNA: TGTGCCAGTAGTGCCGGACAGGGGGCATATCAGCCCCAGCATTTT.

The chain uses TRBV9 and TRBJ2-7, with 11 bases identical to TRBD1. With 3 bases clipped from V and 6 bases from J, the junction kept 8 bases outside the gene matches. Per germline, CDR1 SGDLS and CDR2 YYNGEE. This CDR3 has 15 residues. The CDR3 protein is CASSASGQGGREQYF. CDR3 coding DNA: TGTGCCAGCAGCGCTTCGGGACAGGGGGGTCGCGAGCAGTACTTC.

The chain combines TRBV29-1 with TRBJ1-4, with 9 bases matching TRBD1. This CDR3 has 13 residues. Germline trimming cut 4 bases from V and 6 bases from J; bases unmatched to any gene: 3. The V gene's germline CDR1 is SQVTM and CDR2 ANQGSEA. The CDR3 DNA follows: TGCAGCGTTGTGGGACAGGGAGATGAAAAACTGTTTTTT. Amino acid sequence: CSVVGQGDEKLFF.

V is TRBV19 and J is TRBJ2-7; tentatively, D is TRBD2 (5 bases). CDR1 is LNHDA and CDR2 is SQIVND in the germline V gene (reference sequence). Trimming stripped 3 bases from V and 5 bases from J, with 8 bases between. This CDR3 comprises 12 residues. The CDR3 region is CASSMRGNEQYF. In nucleotides, the CDR3 is TGTGCCAGTAGTATGAGAGGGAACGAGCAGTACTTC.

This sequence joins TRBV15 and TRBJ2-2, with 7 bases aligning to TRBD2. The CDR3 length is 17 residues. CDR1 LNHNV and CDR2 YYDKDF come from the germline V gene (reference sequence). V lost 8 bases to trimming and J lost 6 bases; unmatched junction nucleotides: 18. CDR3 DNA: TGTGCCACCTGGGAAGCTAGCGGAAGAGGAGAGGCCGGGGAGCTGTTTTTT. This encodes CATWEASGRGEAGELFF.

This clone has more than one count but fewer than ten. The genes are TRBV2 and TRBJ2-1; 9 bases match TRBD2. V trimming: 10 bases; J trimming: 7 bases; junction bases outside the gene matches: 8. The CDR3 contains 13 residues. Per germline, CDR1 SNHLY and CDR2 FYNNEI. DNA of the CDR3: TGTGCCATATCTAGCGGGGAATTTAATGAGCAGTTCTTC. It encodes CAISSGEFNEQFF.

In this sample, this clone turned up a few times. This chain uses TRBV28 with TRBJ1-4; 12 bases are shared with TRBD1. J gave up 8 bases and V 8 bases, and 9 bases lay outside the gene matches. This CDR3 comprises 15 residues. CDR1 MDHEN and CDR2 SYDVKM come from the germline V gene. The CDR3 reads CASLYPGQGAEKLFF. Here the CDR3 DNA reads TGTGCCAGCCTCTATCCGGGACAGGGGGCGGAAAAACTGTTTTTT.

This chain joins TRBV5-1 and TRBJ2-5; TRBD1 is a possible D gene (6 bases). The J call could be wrong; TRBJ2-7 is a better fit for the DNA end. The CDR3 sequence is 13 residues long. Germline V gene lookup returns CDR1 SGHRS and CDR2 YFSETQ. The chain's CDR3 is CASSLWTAYEQYF. In DNA form, the CDR3 reads TGCGCCAGCAGCCTCTGGACAGCCTACGAGCAGTACTTC.

This clone was recorded once. The chain joins TRBV7-2 to TRBJ2-1; TRBD2 matches at 9 bases. J gave up 1 base and V 5 bases, and 3 bases lay outside the gene matches. CDR3 size: 15 residues. Germline loops: CDR1 SGHTA, CDR2 FQGNSA. Here the CDR3 reads CASSPSGGSYNEQFF. The CDR3 DNA follows: TGTGCCAGCAGCCCCAGCGGGGGGTCCTACAATGAGCAGTTCTTC.

This clone showed up just a few times. The chain combines TRBV29-1 with TRBJ2-1; possible D gene TRBD1, 6 bases. V was pared by 4 bases and J by 4 bases, with 20 bases between. The CDR3 has 16 amino acids. The germline gives CDR1 SQVTM, CDR2 ANQGSEA. The CDR3 loop is CSVVLPTGDTYNEQFF. In DNA form, the CDR3 reads TGCAGCGTTGTTCTCCCGACAGGCGATACTTACAATGAGCAGTTCTTC.

The chain recombines TRBV5-1 with TRBJ2-2; TRBD2 is a possible D gene (5 bases). Germline V gene lookup returns CDR1 SGHRS and CDR2 YFSETQ. The CDR3 is 15 residues long. V was trimmed by 0 bases and J by 0 bases, leaving 6 bases between them. CDR3 sequence reads: CASSLGLPNTGELFF. The CDR3 nucleotides are TGCGCCAGCAGCTTGGGACTACCGAACACCGGGGAGCTGTTTTTT.

The sample holds a few counts of this clone. This chain connects TRBV7-2 to TRBJ2-3; D might be TRBD2 (6 bases). The CDR3 contains 16 residues. Germline lookup yields CDR1 SGHTA and CDR2 FQGNSA. The V and J ends lost 4 bases and 2 bases respectively, with 16 bases between them. Here the CDR3 DNA reads TGTGCCAGCAGCTCACGGGCGGGGAGGCACACAGATACGCAGTATTTT. This gives the protein CASSSRAGRHTDTQYF. Complete variable domain (other parts from reference TRBV7-2 and TRBJ2-3): GAGVSQSPSNKVTEKGKDVELRCDPISGHTALYWYRQSLGQGLEFLIYFQGNSAPDKSGLPSDRFSAERTGGSVSTLTIQRTQQEDSAVYLCASSSRAGRHTDTQYFGPGTRLTVL.

This clone turned up a few times. This rearrangement joins TRBV4-2 to TRBJ2-1; D gene ambiguous. The CDR3 is made up of 14 amino acids. The V end lost 1 base, the J end lost 5 bases, and 9 bases lay between the germline ends. CDR1 and CDR2 (germline): LGHNA, YNFKEQ. The CDR3 sequence is CASSQGARDNEQFF. The CDR3 coding sequence is TGTGCCAGCAGCCAAGGGGCGCGCGACAATGAGCAGTTCTTC.

This rearrangement joins TRBV4-3 to TRBJ2-1; the D is unclear. The CDR3 consists of 12 residues. Germline V gene data show CDR1 as LGHNA and CDR2 as YSLEER. Trimming left V 0 bases short and J 8 bases short, with 5 bases between. The DNA for the CDR3 is TGCGCCAGCAGCCAAGATCTCTATGAGCAGTTCTTC. Encoded protein: CASSQDLYEQFF.

The chain uses TRBV7-9 and TRBJ1-1; TRBD1 aligns across 7 bases. The germline V gene has CDR1 SEHNR and CDR2 FQNEAQ (reference sequence). V was pared by 1 base and J by 8 bases, with 4 bases of the junction left unmatched. The CDR3 totals 13 residues. The CDR3 sequence: CASSLDRQGEAFF. The CDR3 bases are TGTGCCAGCAGCTTAGATCGACAGGGAGAAGCTTTCTTT.

The chain carries TRBV6-6 and TRBJ1-2; tentatively, D is TRBD1 (6 bases). V gave up 0 bases and J gave up 13 bases, with 24 bases separating them. Germline V gene sequence: CDR1 MNHNY, CDR2 SVGAGI (reference sequence). This CDR3 has 16 amino acids. CDR3 loop: CASSYSSSRGPSLATF. CDR3 nucleotides: TGTGCCAGCAGTTACTCCTCGTCCAGGGGCCCTTCCCTCGCCACCTTC.

This sequence joins TRBV30 and TRBJ2-5, with TRBD2 matching 9 bases. The V and J ends lost 4 bases and 2 bases, in that order; junction bases with no gene match: 2. Germline assignment: CDR1 GTSNPN and CDR2 SVGIG (reference sequence). The CDR3 contains 13 residues. The CDR3 region is CAWTSGDQETQYF. In DNA form, the CDR3 reads TGTGCCTGGACTAGCGGGGATCAAGAGACCCAGTACTTC. The complete variable domain, with remaining parts taken from reference TRBV30 and TRBJ2-5, reads SQTIHQWPATLVQPVGSPLSLECTVEGTSNPNLYWYRQAAGRGLQLLFYSVGIGQISSEVPQNLSASRPQDRQFILSSKKLLLSDSGFYLCAWTSGDQETQYFGPGTRLLVL.

As DNA, the CDR3 is TGTGCCAGCAGCGGACTAGCGGGGGCGGGCACCGGGGAGCTGTTTTTT. It translates to CASSGLAGAGTGELFF. The chain uses TRBV2 and TRBJ2-2, with TRBD2 identical over 13 bases. CDR1 and CDR2 from the germline V gene are SNHLY and FYNNEI. Unmatched junction bases numbered 5, after V lost 6 bases and J lost 4 bases. CDR3 length: 16 residues.

The chain employs TRBV10-2 and TRBJ1-3, with 8 bases fitting TRBD1. The CDR3 contains 14 residues. Germline V gives CDR1 WSHSY, CDR2 SAAADI. Losses at the gene ends were 8 bases for V and 0 bases for J; bases not matched to a gene: 3. The CDR3 reads CASEDRGSGNTIYF. The CDR3 region has the DNA TGCGCCAGCGAAGACAGGGGCTCTGGAAACACCATATATTTT.

The chain carries TRBV19 and TRBJ2-1, with 10 bases aligning to TRBD2. Trimming removed 3 bases from V and 6 bases from J; junction bases left unmatched: 2. The CDR3 has 14 amino acids. Looked up from germline, CDR1 is LNHDA and CDR2 is SQIVND (reference sequence). The CDR3 spells CASSMGLAPNEQFF. CDR3 sequence (DNA): TGTGCCAGTAGTATGGGACTAGCGCCCAATGAGCAGTTCTTC.

The chain has TRBV28 and TRBJ1-5; D gene uncertain. The germline CDR1 and CDR2 sequences are MDHEN and SYDVKM. The germline V and J ends were trimmed by 3 bases and 4 bases, with 4 bases remaining between them. The CDR3 contains 12 residues. CDR3 amino acids: CASSFRNQPQHF. The CDR3 DNA reads TGTGCCAGCAGTTTCCGTAATCAGCCCCAGCATTTT.

The V and J genes are TRBV6-5 and TRBJ2-1, with a tentative D call TRBD1 (6 bases). Germline lookup yields CDR1 MNHEY and CDR2 SVGAGI. V lost 0 bases, J lost 4 bases, and 10 bases lay in between. CDR3 length equals 15 residues. In DNA form, the CDR3 reads TGTGCCAGCAGTTACTCCGGGACAACTTACAATGAGCAGTTCTTC. As protein: CASSYSGTTYNEQFF.

The J gene is TRBJ1-2, the V gene TRBV6-5, with 7 bases aligning to TRBD1. The CDR3 has 13 amino acids. V shed 6 bases and J 8 bases; nucleotides not matched to a gene: 9. Germline V gene lookup returns CDR1 MNHEY and CDR2 SVGAGI. The CDR3 reads CASSNPTGRGYTF. CDR3 DNA: TGTGCCAGCAGCAATCCGACAGGGAGGGGCTACACCTTC.

V and J are TRBV4-3 and TRBJ2-7; tentative D call: TRBD1 (5 bases). CDR1 LGHNA and CDR2 YSLEER come from the germline V gene. The CDR3 covers 15 residues. The V end lost 0 bases, the J end lost 2 bases, and 11 bases lay between the germline ends. CDR3 loop: CASSQDMTVTYEQYF. DNA of the CDR3: TGCGCCAGCAGCCAAGATATGACAGTTACCTACGAGCAGTACTTC.

J is TRBJ2-3 and V is TRBV14; 11 nucleotides agree with TRBD2. V shed 4 bases, J shed 3 bases, and the junction held 6 bases outside the gene matches. CDR1 and CDR2 (germline): SGHDN, FVKESK. The CDR3 contains 16 residues. CDR3 DNA: TGTGCCAGCAGCCCGATACTAGCGGGGGATACAGATACGCAGTATTTT. Residues: CASSPILAGDTDTQYF. The whole variable domain, remainder taken from reference TRBV14 and TRBJ2-3, is EAGVTQFPSHSVIEKGQTVTLRCDPISGHDNLYWYRRVMGKEIKFLLHFVKESKQDESGMPNNRFLAERTGGTYSTLKVQPAELEDSGVYFCASSPILAGDTDTQYFGPGTRLTVL.

As DNA, the CDR3 is TGTGCCAGCAGCTCCAGGGCGGCCTACGAGCAGTACTTC. This encodes CASSSRAAYEQYF. The V and J genes are TRBV11-3 and TRBJ2-7, with D possibly TRBD1 on 5 matching bases. Germline V CDR1 and CDR2: SGHNT, YENEEA. The CDR3 totals 13 residues. V lost 4 bases and J lost 2, with 9 bases in between.

This chain uses TRBV7-3 with TRBJ2-5; possible D gene TRBD2, 6 bases. The J call is uncertain, as TRBJ2-7 better fits the DNA end. Germline V lookup: CDR1 SGHTA, CDR2 FQGTGA. CDR3 length: 13 residues. In DNA form, the CDR3 reads TGTGCCAGCAGCTCCGGGACTCTGGGCGAGCAGTACTTC. Amino acid sequence: CASSSGTLGEQYF.